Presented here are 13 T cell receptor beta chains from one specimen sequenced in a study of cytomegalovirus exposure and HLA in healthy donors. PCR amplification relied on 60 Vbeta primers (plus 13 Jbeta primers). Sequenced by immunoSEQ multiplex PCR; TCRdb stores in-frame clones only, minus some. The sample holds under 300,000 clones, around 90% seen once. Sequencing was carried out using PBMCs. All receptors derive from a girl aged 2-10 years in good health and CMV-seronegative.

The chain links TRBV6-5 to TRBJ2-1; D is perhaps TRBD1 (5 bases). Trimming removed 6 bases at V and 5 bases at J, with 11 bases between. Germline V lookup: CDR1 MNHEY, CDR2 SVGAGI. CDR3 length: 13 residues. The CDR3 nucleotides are TGTGCCAGCAGGTGGGGCTCGAACAATGAGCAGTTCTTC. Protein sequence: CASRWGSNNEQFF.

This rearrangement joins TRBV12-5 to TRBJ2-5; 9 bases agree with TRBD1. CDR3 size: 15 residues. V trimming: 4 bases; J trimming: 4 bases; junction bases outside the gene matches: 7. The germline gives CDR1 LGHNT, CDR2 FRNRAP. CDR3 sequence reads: CASGSPGQGGETQYF. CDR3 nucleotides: TGTGCTAGTGGTTCTCCGGGACAGGGAGGAGAGACCCAGTACTTC.

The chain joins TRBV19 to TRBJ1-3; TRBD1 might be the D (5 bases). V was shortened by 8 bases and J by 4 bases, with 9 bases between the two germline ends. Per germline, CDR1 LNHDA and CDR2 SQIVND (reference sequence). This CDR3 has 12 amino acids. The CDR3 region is CASGQLGNTIYF. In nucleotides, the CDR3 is TGTGCCAGTGGACAATTGGGAAACACCATATATTTT.

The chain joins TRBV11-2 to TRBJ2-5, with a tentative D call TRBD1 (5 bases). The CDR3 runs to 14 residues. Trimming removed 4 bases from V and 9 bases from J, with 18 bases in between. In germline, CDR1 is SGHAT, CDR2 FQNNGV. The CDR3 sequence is CASSSEQVNSAQYF. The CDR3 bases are TGTGCCAGCAGCTCAGAACAGGTTAATTCGGCCCAGTACTTC.

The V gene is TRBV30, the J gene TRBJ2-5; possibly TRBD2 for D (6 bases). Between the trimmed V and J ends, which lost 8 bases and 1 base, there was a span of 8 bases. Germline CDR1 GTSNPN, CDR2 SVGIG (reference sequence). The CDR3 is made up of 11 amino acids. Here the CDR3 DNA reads TGTGCCGGAGGGAGCCAAGAGACCCAGTACTTC. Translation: CAGGSQETQYF.

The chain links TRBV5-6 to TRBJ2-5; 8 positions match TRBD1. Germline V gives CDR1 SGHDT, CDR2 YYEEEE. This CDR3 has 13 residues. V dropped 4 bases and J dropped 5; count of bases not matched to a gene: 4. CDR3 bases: TGTGCCAGCAGCCAGACAGGGGTGGAGACCCAGTACTTC. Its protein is CASSQTGVETQYF.

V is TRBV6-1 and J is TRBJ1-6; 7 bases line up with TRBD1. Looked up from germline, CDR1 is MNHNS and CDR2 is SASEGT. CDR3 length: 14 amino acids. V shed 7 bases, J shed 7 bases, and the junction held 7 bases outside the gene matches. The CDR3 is CASIRQGGNSPLHF. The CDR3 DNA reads TGTGCCAGCATTCGACAGGGAGGAAATTCACCCCTCCACTTT.

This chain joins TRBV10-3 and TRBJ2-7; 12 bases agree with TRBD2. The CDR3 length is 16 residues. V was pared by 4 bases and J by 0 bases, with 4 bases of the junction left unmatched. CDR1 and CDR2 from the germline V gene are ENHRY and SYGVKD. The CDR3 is CAISGLAGGLSYEQYF. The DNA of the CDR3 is TGTGCCATCAGTGGGCTAGCGGGAGGGCTCTCCTACGAGCAGTACTTC.

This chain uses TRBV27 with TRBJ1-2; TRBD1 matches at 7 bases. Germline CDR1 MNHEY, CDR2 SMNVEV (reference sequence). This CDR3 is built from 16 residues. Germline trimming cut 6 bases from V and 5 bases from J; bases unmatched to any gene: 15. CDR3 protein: CASRRGATGQRYGYTF. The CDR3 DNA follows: TGTGCCAGCAGACGGGGCGCCACGGGACAGAGATATGGCTACACCTTC.

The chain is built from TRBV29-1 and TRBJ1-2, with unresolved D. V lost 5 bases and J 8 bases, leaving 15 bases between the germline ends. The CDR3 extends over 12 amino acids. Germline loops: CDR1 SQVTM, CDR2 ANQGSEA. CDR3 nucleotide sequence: TGCAGCGTTAAAACGGTTCGAGTAGGCTACACCTTC. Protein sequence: CSVKTVRVGYTF.

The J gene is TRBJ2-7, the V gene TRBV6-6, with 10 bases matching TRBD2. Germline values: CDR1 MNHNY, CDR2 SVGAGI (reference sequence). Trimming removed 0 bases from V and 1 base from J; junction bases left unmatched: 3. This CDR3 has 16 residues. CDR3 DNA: TGTGCCAGCAGTTACTCTAGCGGGGGGTCGTCCTACGAGCAGTACTTC. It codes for CASSYSSGGSSYEQYF.

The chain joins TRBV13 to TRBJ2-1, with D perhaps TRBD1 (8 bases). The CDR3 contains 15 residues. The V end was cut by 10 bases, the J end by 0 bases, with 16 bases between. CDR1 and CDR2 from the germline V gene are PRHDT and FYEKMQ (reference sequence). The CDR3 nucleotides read TGTGCCACACAGGGGGGGAAGAGCTCCTACAATGAGCAGTTCTTC. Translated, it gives CATQGGKSSYNEQFF. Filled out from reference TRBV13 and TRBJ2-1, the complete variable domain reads AAGVIQSPRHLIKEKRETATLKCYPIPRHDTVYWYQQGPGQDPQFLISFYEKMQSDKGSIPDRFSAQQFSDYHSELNMSSLELGDSALYFCATQGGKSSYNEQFFGPGTRLTVL.

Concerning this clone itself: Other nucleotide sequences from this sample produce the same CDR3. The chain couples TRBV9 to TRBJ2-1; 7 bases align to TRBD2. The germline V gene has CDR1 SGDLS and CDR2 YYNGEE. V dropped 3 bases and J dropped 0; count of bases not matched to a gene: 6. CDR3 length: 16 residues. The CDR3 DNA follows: TGTGCCAGCAGCGGGCCTAGCGGCAGCTCCTACAATGAGCAGTTCTTC. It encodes CASSGPSGSSYNEQFF.